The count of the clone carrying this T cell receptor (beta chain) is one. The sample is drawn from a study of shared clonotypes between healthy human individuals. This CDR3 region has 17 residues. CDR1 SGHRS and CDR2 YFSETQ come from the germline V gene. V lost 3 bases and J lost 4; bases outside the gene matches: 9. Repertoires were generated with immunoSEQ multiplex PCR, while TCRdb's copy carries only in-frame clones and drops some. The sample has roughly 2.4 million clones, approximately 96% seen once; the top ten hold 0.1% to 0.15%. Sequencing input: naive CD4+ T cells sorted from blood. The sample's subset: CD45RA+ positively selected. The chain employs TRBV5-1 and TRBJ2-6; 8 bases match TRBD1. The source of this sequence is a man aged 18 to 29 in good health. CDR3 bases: TGCGCCAGCAGCTCGACACGGACAGGGCCCGGGGCCAACGTCCTGACTTTC. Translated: CASSSTRTGPGANVLTF.